This T cell receptor (beta chain) was sequenced for a study of glioma-infiltrating T cells. Whole-study results and caveats: CDR3 overlap between tissue and blood was very small.

This clonotype was picked up a small number of times. Its antigen is unidentified. Looked up from germline, CDR1 is SGHRS and CDR2 is YFSETQ. Between the trimmed V and J ends, which lost 1 base and 6 bases, there was a span of 26 bases. CDR3 length: 18 residues. Using RNA template, CDR3s of TCR alpha and beta were amplified with iRepertoire arm-PCR. For one-step reverse transcription and amplification, roughly 95-400 ng of tissue mRNA or PBMC total RNA was used. TCRdb re-analysed the multiplex PCR reads in MiXCR, keeping a single row per CDR3 protein. This sample has approximately 110,000 distinct CDR3 sequences, with about 25% found just once.

The TCR originated in a human donor with low-grade glioma or glioblastoma, undergoing nonglioma brain surgery, or in good health (not recorded which). The chain uses TRBV5-1 and TRBJ2-7, with D perhaps TRBD1 or TRBD2 (7 bases each). The sample taken for sequencing was glioma tissue, nonneoplastic brain tissue, or PBMCs (not recorded which). CDR3 DNA sequence: TGCGCCAGCAGCTTGAAGGGGGCTCGCGGGAGATCCGTCCTCGAGCAGTACTTC. It specifies CASSLKGARGRSVLEQYF.